Shown below are 24 T cell receptor beta chains from a single sample sequenced in a study of T cell clones after liver transplantation. Sequencing used immunoSEQ multiplex PCR; TCRdb keeps in-frame clones, though not all of them. In the table there are about 75,000 clones, under 90% of which are singletons. Sequenced here: CD4+ T cells from blood, sampled 48 months after liver transplant. The receptors shown here come from a human patient who received a liver transplant. The T cells may partly be graft donor cells.

This clone was detected only a few times. The chain employs TRBV19 and TRBJ1-5, with no clear D. This CDR3 region has 18 residues. Germline V gene data show CDR1 as LNHDA and CDR2 as SQIVND (reference sequence). The V end was cut by 4 bases, the J end by 3 bases, with 22 bases between. The CDR3 nucleotides are TGTGCCAGTAGTAGAAAATACTTTTATGGCGGCCCCAATCAGCCCCAGCATTTT. It encodes CASSRKYFYGGPNQPQHF. Variable domain in full (rest from reference TRBV19 and TRBJ1-5): DGGITQSPKYLFRKEGQNVTLSCEQNLNHDAMYWYRQDPGQGLRLIYYSQIVNDFQKGDIAEGYSVSREKKESFPLTVTSAQKNPTAFYLCASSRKYFYGGPNQPQHFGDGTRLSIL.

The genes are TRBV5-1 and TRBJ1-4, with D possibly matching TRBD1 (5 bases). The V gene lost 0 bases and the J gene lost 8 bases, with 14 bases spanning the gap. This CDR3 region has 15 residues. Germline V CDR1 and CDR2: SGHRS, YFSETQ. The CDR3 here is CASSLGAGRDEKLFF. The CDR3 DNA is TGCGCCAGCAGCTTGGGAGCAGGTCGGGACGAAAAACTGTTTTTT.

This rearrangement joins TRBV19 to TRBJ1-2; 7 positions agree with TRBD1. The V gene's germline CDR1 is LNHDA and CDR2 SQIVND (reference sequence). J lost 0 bases, V lost 5 bases, and 3 bases had no gene match. The CDR3 is made up of 14 amino acids. CDR3 sequence (DNA): TGTGCCAGTAGTCTGACAGGGACTAACTATGGCTACACCTTC. This gives the protein CASSLTGTNYGYTF.

This clone occurred once. The chain recombines TRBV21-1 with TRBJ2-1. TRBV21-1 is listed as a pseudogene. This CDR3 region has 18 residues. Written as DNA, the CDR3 is TGTGCCAGCAGCAAAGAACAATCGGCCCCAAGCTCCTACAATGAGCAGTTCTTC. The encoded protein is CASSKEQSAPSSYNEQFF.

V and J are TRBV7-3 and TRBJ2-7; 16 nucleotides match TRBD2. CDR1 is SGHTA, CDR2 FQGTGA, per germline. V dropped 2 bases and J dropped 7; count of bases not matched to a gene: 8. The CDR3 extends over 17 amino acids. The CDR3 DNA follows: TGTGCCAGCAGCTTAGAAGGGACTAGCGGGAGGGCGGGTGAGCAGTACTTC. Its protein product is CASSLEGTSGRAGEQYF. Combining the CDR3 with reference TRBV7-3 and TRBJ2-7 gives the whole variable domain GAGVSQTPSNKVTEKGKYVELRCDPISGHTALYWYRQSLGQGPEFLIYFQGTGAADDSGLPNDRFFAVRPEGSVSTLKIQRTERGDSAVYLCASSLEGTSGRAGEQYFGPGTRLTVT.

This chain joins TRBV2 and TRBJ1-3; D is unclear. There are 14 residues in the CDR3. The ends were cut back, 6 bases at V and 0 bases at J, with 9 bases in the middle. Per germline, CDR1 SNHLY and CDR2 FYNNEI. The CDR3 spells CASSRGRSGNTIYF. DNA for the CDR3: TGTGCCAGCAGCCGCGGTCGCTCTGGAAACACCATATATTTT.

The genes are TRBV5-1 and TRBJ1-1; 7 bases line up with TRBD1. CDR3 size: 13 residues. CDR1 SGHRS and CDR2 YFSETQ come from the germline V gene. V shed 4 bases, J shed 4 bases, and the junction held 4 bases outside the gene matches. DNA of the CDR3: TGCGCCAGCAGCATGACAGGGTCCACTGAAGCTTTCTTT. It is translated as CASSMTGSTEAFF.

This clone came up a few times. V usage is TRBV5-8 and J usage is TRBJ2-7; tentatively, D is TRBD1 (6 bases). The CDR3 has 13 residues. Germline V gene lookup returns CDR1 SGHTS and CDR2 YDEGEE. The V end lost 4 bases, the J end lost 0 bases, and 8 bases lay between the germline ends. As DNA, the CDR3 is TGTGCCAGCAGCATGGACAGCTCCTACGAGCAGTACTTC. It translates to CASSMDSSYEQYF.

The J gene is TRBJ2-7, the V gene TRBV18; the D gene is possibly TRBD2 (7 bases). This CDR3 spans 15 amino acids. V was pared by 3 bases and J by 7 bases, with 19 bases between. From germline, CDR1 is KGHSH and CDR2 LQKENI. The CDR3 loop reads CASSPRSQGGGEQYF. The CDR3 DNA follows: TGTGCCAGCTCACCCCGATCCCAGGGAGGGGGTGAGCAGTACTTC.

V is TRBV14 and J is TRBJ2-7; D might be TRBD1 (6 bases). The CDR3 totals 16 residues. CDR1 and CDR2 from the germline V gene are SGHDN and FVKESK. V lost 3 bases to trimming and J lost 4 bases, with 19 bases between them. The CDR3 here is CASSQGTGPWGYEQYF. The CDR3 DNA sequence: TGTGCCAGCAGCCAGGGAACAGGGCCCTGGGGTTACGAGCAGTACTTC.

This clone was seen just once. The gene calls are TRBV4-2 and TRBJ2-1; no definite D call. The ends were cut back, 0 bases at V and 0 bases at J, with 15 bases in the middle. CDR1 is LGHNA and CDR2 is YNFKEQ in the germline V gene. This CDR3 is built from 18 residues. CDR3 amino acids: CASSQDQELRRSYNEQFF. The DNA for the CDR3 is TGTGCCAGCAGCCAAGATCAGGAGTTACGTCGCTCCTACAATGAGCAGTTCTTC.

The gene calls are TRBV4-3 and TRBJ1-1; D is perhaps TRBD1 (6 bases). V shed 1 base and J shed 4 bases, with 7 bases lying between them. Looked up from germline, CDR1 is LGHNA and CDR2 is YSLEER. The CDR3 loop spans 13 amino acids. CDR3 residues: CASSQAGATEAFF. The DNA of the CDR3 is TGCGCCAGCAGCCAAGCAGGGGCCACTGAAGCTTTCTTT.

This clone was found a few times. J is TRBJ2-5 and V is TRBV18, with D perhaps being TRBD1 or TRBD2 (5 bases each). The V gene lost 3 bases and the J gene lost 5 bases, with 10 bases spanning the gap. In germline, CDR1 is KGHSH, CDR2 LQKENI. There are 13 residues in the CDR3. Here the CDR3 DNA reads TGTGCCAGCTCACCTAACTGGGGGGAGACCCAGTACTTC. This translates into CASSPNWGETQYF.

V and J are TRBV19 and TRBJ2-2; tentatively, D is TRBD2 (7 bases). Germline CDR1 reads LNHDA; CDR2 reads SQIVND (reference sequence). This CDR3 is built from 15 residues. The V and J ends lost 5 bases and 6 bases respectively, with 16 bases between them. DNA for the CDR3: TGTGCCAGTAGTGGAGTACAGGGAGGGGCCGGGGAGCTGTTTTTT. It translates to CASSGVQGGAGELFF.

The chain employs TRBV5-1 and TRBJ1-1, with D tentatively TRBD1 (5 bases). Germline CDR1 reads SGHRS; CDR2 reads YFSETQ. The CDR3 covers 13 residues. V was pared by 5 bases and J by 4 bases, with 12 bases between. CDR3 sequence (DNA): TGCGCCAGCAGGTCCAGGGAGGGCACTGAAGCTTTCTTT. It codes for CASRSREGTEAFF.

This chain uses TRBV5-1 with TRBJ2-1; D perhaps matches TRBD2 (6 bases). Looked up from germline, CDR1 is SGHRS and CDR2 is YFSETQ. The CDR3 runs 13 residues. The V end was cut by 2 bases, the J end by 7 bases, with 10 bases between. The CDR3 loop is CASSFWGENEQFF. CDR3 nucleotide sequence: TGCGCCAGCAGCTTCTGGGGGGAGAATGAGCAGTTCTTC.

The chain recombines TRBV18 with TRBJ2-7; 8 bases agree with TRBD2. The CDR3 spans 15 residues. Trimming took 5 bases from V and 3 from J; bases not matched to a gene: 9. CDR1 is KGHSH, CDR2 LQKENI, per germline. CDR3 loop: CASSFQRGGNYEQYF. CDR3 DNA: TGTGCCAGCTCATTTCAACGCGGGGGGAACTACGAGCAGTACTTC.

The CDR3 sequence is CASSRGGTGEKLFF. DNA of the CDR3: TGTGCCAGCAGCCGGGGAGGGACGGGCGAAAAACTGTTTTTT. This sequence joins TRBV4-2 and TRBJ1-4, with TRBD1 as a possible D gene (5 bases). Germline V gives CDR1 LGHNA, CDR2 YNFKEQ. Trimming shortened V by 4 bases and J by 8 bases, and 14 bases separated the two germline ends. The CDR3 spans 14 residues.

V is TRBV6-5 and J is TRBJ2-7; 13 bases match TRBD2. Unmatched junction bases numbered 7, after V lost 4 bases and J lost 4 bases. The CDR3 is 16 amino acids. The V gene's germline CDR1 is MNHEY and CDR2 SVGAGI. Here the CDR3 reads CASSSPTSGRRYEQYF. The CDR3 DNA reads TGTGCCAGCAGTTCACCGACTAGCGGGAGGAGGTACGAGCAGTACTTC.

The DNA for the CDR3 is TGTGCCAGCAGTGTTCTCCTAGGGGCCGATTACGAGCAGTACTTC. Amino acid sequence: CASSVLLGADYEQYF. This chain joins TRBV2 and TRBJ2-7, with D maybe TRBD1 (5 bases). Germline V gives CDR1 SNHLY, CDR2 FYNNEI. The CDR3 runs 15 residues. Trimming stripped 4 bases from V and 4 bases from J, with 17 bases between.

J is TRBJ1-2 and V is TRBV11-2, with 10 bases lining up with TRBD1. Germline CDR1 reads SGHAT; CDR2 reads FQNNGV. The trim removed 5 bases at V and 8 bases at J, leaving 14 bases unmatched. The length of the CDR3 is 16 residues. CDR3 DNA sequence: TGTGCCAGCAGCGAAGACCTCCCGGGACAGGGGAGCGGCTACACCTTC. Protein product: CASSEDLPGQGSGYTF.

The chain links TRBV6-5 to TRBJ2-7; D may be TRBD1 (6 bases). The CDR3 spans 16 residues. V was trimmed by 2 bases and J by 0 bases, leaving 14 bases between them. The germline V gene encodes CDR1 MNHEY and CDR2 SVGAGI. The CDR3 sequence is CASSYGSGVNSYEQYF. CDR3 nucleotides: TGTGCCAGCAGTTACGGATCAGGGGTCAACTCCTACGAGCAGTACTTC.

The chain joins TRBV6-5 to TRBJ2-7, with D unresolved. Trimming took off 3 bases at V and 6 bases at J, with 12 bases between the two ends. Germline CDR1 and CDR2: MNHEY and SVGAGI. This CDR3 comprises 13 residues. The CDR3 protein is CASSYGLNGEQYF. CDR3 nucleotide sequence: TGTGCCAGCAGTTATGGCCTAAACGGCGAGCAGTACTTC.

The chain recombines TRBV6-4 with TRBJ1-1, with D unresolved. This CDR3 spans 12 amino acids. Trimming pared 7 bases from V and 1 base from J, leaving 7 bases between. Looked up from germline, CDR1 is MRHNA and CDR2 is SNTAGT. The CDR3 is CASISGNTEAFF. CDR3 sequence (DNA): TGTGCCAGCATATCAGGGAACACTGAAGCTTTCTTT.